These 7 T cell receptor beta chains originate from one sample sequenced in a study of T-cell reconstitution after alpha-beta-depleted transplantation in children. Construction of the TCRbeta library involved unique molecular identifiers. TCRdb re-called the PCR reads with MiXCR, one entry per CDR3 protein. The sample has about 240,000 distinct CDR3 sequences, roughly 25% seen once. The material was PBMCs, obtained before TCRalphabeta/CD19-depleted stem cell transplant. These receptors originate from a girl aged 2 to 9 with Fanconi anemia, due to receive a stem cell transplant.

This clonotype was detected ten times or more. The V and J genes are TRBV28 and TRBJ2-3; 8 nucleotides agree with TRBD2. CDR1 is MDHEN and CDR2 is SYDVKM in the germline V gene. The V and J ends lost 4 bases and 4 bases, in that order; junction bases with no gene match: 7. The CDR3 length is 15 residues. The CDR3 DNA follows: TGTGCCAGCAGTTACGCGGGGGGTGATGCAGATACGCAGTATTTT. Amino acid sequence: CASSYAGGDADTQYF.

A few counts support this clonotype. The chain recombines TRBV18 with TRBJ2-7, with 7 bases identical to TRBD1. The V gene end was trimmed by 3 bases and the J gene end by 5 bases; junction bases not matched to a gene: 1. The CDR3 length is 12 residues. Germline V gene sequence: CDR1 KGHSH, CDR2 LQKENI. CDR3 sequence: CASSPTGHEQYF. The CDR3 bases are TGTGCCAGCTCACCGACAGGGCACGAGCAGTACTTC.

The chain carries TRBV6-1 and TRBJ2-7; D not resolved. Trimming removed 1 base from V and 0 bases from J, with 7 bases in between. The CDR3 runs to 14 residues. Germline V gives CDR1 MNHNS, CDR2 SASEGT. The CDR3 DNA reads TGTGCCAGCAGTGAAGGTGGATTCTCCTACGAGCAGTACTTC. This gives the protein CASSEGGFSYEQYF.

This chain connects TRBV7-3 to TRBJ2-6; D may be TRBD2 (5 bases). The CDR3 has 16 amino acids. Germline CDR1 SGHTA, CDR2 FQGTGA. V lost 4 bases and J lost 4, with 14 bases in between. The CDR3 region is CASSSTRGAGANVLTF. CDR3 bases: TGTGCCAGCAGCTCCACCCGGGGAGCAGGGGCCAACGTCCTGACTTTC.

There are a few counts of this clonotype. The V call is TRBV4-2, the J call TRBJ2-1; 9 positions match TRBD2. CDR3 length: 18 amino acids. Unmatched junction bases numbered 9, after V lost 0 bases and J lost 3 bases. Germline V gene sequence: CDR1 LGHNA, CDR2 YNFKEQ. The CDR3 nucleotides read TGTGCCAGCAGCCAAGAGGGGCGCGGGGGGGCCGGCTACAATGAGCAGTTCTTC. Translation: CASSQEGRGGAGYNEQFF.

V gene TRBV7-6 combines with J gene TRBJ2-3; TRBD1 or TRBD2 may be the D gene (5 bases each). The CDR3 runs 15 residues. V lost 2 bases and J lost 1, with 10 bases in between. Germline assignment: CDR1 SGHVS and CDR2 FNYEAQ. For the CDR3, the DNA is TGTGCCAGCAGCTTAATCGGGACCGGCACAGATACGCAGTATTTT. It is translated as CASSLIGTGTDTQYF. Full variable domain (remainder filled in from reference TRBV7-6 and TRBJ2-3): GAGVSQSPRYKVTKRGQDVALRCDPISGHVSLYWYRQALGQGPEFLTYFNYEAQQDKSGLPNDRFSAERPEGSISTLTIQRTEQRDSAMYRCASSLIGTGTDTQYFGPGTRLTVL.

The table lists this clonotype with a count of one. The rearrangement joins TRBV18 to TRBJ2-5; no firm D call. Trimming left V 3 bases short and J 0 bases short, with 8 bases between. This CDR3 contains 14 residues. CDR1 and CDR2 (germline): KGHSH, LQKENI. Written as DNA, the CDR3 is TGTGCCAGCTCACCGGTCAGCGACCAAGAGACCCAGTACTTC. Its protein product is CASSPVSDQETQYF.